The sequence of this T cell receptor beta chain was determined in a study of cytomegalovirus exposure and HLA in healthy donors. In germline, CDR1 is KGHSH, CDR2 LQKENI. The CDR3 sequence is 15 residues long. V shed 3 bases and J 8 bases; nucleotides not matched to a gene: 10. This clone was observed a few times. With 60 Vbeta and 13 Jbeta primers, the PCR was carried out. The table came from immunoSEQ multiplex PCR; TCRdb's copy has only in-frame clones and leaves some out. Of over 70,000 clones in the sample, 80% are singletons; the top ten hold approximately 29%. Sequencing input: PBMCs. This clonotype was obtained from a man aged 50 or older in good health and CMV-seropositive. The chain joins TRBV18 to TRBJ2-1; 7 bases match TRBD2. CDR3 in amino acids: CASSPGGGLIDEQFF. In nucleotides, the CDR3 is TGTGCCAGCTCACCGGGGGGGGGATTGATCGATGAGCAGTTCTTC.